Listed below are T cell receptor beta chains from one sample, sequenced in a study of blood T cell repertoires in COVID-19. Clones were sequenced by immunoSEQ multiplex PCR, and TCRdb holds only the in-frame ones, with some missing. The sample records around 390,000 clones, roughly 89% being singletons. The sequenced sample consisted of PBMCs or T cells enriched from blood (not recorded which). The receptors come from a woman in her forties or fifties who had recovered from COVID-19. The CDR3 runs from the conserved cysteine through the conserved F or W. D genes are given only for firm matches. Size tells how often a clone was seen (once, few, many) or the class of an expanded clone, and some rows leave it out.

v_gene,j_gene,len,d_gene,abundance,CDR3nt,CDR3aa
TRBV2,TRBJ1-4,14,NA,NA,TGTGCCAGCAGTGAAGGGGGGACAAATGAAAAACTGTTTTTT,CASSEGGTNEKLFF
TRBV4-2,TRBJ2-7,15,NA,once,TGTGCCAGCAGCCACACGCAGGGTGCCTCCTACGAGCAGTACTTC,CASSHTQGASYEQYF
TRBV27,TRBJ1-4,15,NA,NA,TGTGCCAGCAGTTTATCGTGGGGGCGCGGTGAAAAACTGTTTTTT,CASSLSWGRGEKLFF
TRBV18,TRBJ1-1,15,TRBD1,NA,TGTGCCAGCTCACCTCAACAGGGGGCCGGTACTGAAGCTTTCTTT,CASSPQQGAGTEAFF
TRBV30,TRBJ2-7,13,NA,once,TGTGCCTGGAGTGACGTCAGGGGTTACGAGCAGTACTTC,CAWSDVRGYEQYF
TRBV27,TRBJ2-3,12,NA,once,TGTGCCACCGACAGAGACACAGATACGCAGTATTTT,CATDRDTDTQYF
TRBV3-1/TRBV3-2,TRBJ2-3,16,NA,NA,TGTGCCAGCAGCGACCGGACTATCGTTTCTCCAGATACGCAGTATTTT,CASSDRTIVSPDTQYF
TRBV5-1,TRBJ1-1,14,NA,once,TGCGCCAGCAGCTTAGTGGGGAGGGCCGCTGAAGCTTTCTTT,CASSLVGRAAEAFF
TRBV18,TRBJ2-6,15,TRBD1,NA,TGTGCCAGCTCAAAAGACAGGGCTGGGGCCAACGTCCTGACTTTC,CASSKDRAGANVLTF
TRBV7-2,TRBJ2-3,18,TRBD2,NA,TGTGCCAGCAGCTTAGGAGGCGGGGGGGATATAAACACAGATACGCAGTATTTT,CASSLGGGGDINTDTQYF
TRBV7-9,TRBJ1-3,15,NA,NA,TGTGCCAGCAGCGGCCAGACAGTGGTTGGAAACACCATATATTTT,CASSGQTVVGNTIYF
TRBV2,TRBJ2-7,16,TRBD1,NA,TGTGCCAGCAGTACCGATCCGGGACAGGGTCGGACCGAGCAGTACTTC,CASSTDPGQGRTEQYF
TRBV19,TRBJ2-6,14,NA,NA,TGTGCCAGTTTTGATGCGTCTGGGGCCAACGTCCTGACTTTC,CASFDASGANVLTF
TRBV28,TRBJ2-6,15,NA,NA,TGTGCCAGCAGTTTAGCCCAGGCTGGGGCCAACGTCCTGACTTTC,CASSLAQAGANVLTF
TRBV29-1,TRBJ1-2,10,NA,NA,TGCAGCGTTCGGGGAGATGGCTACACCTTC,CSVRGDGYTF
TRBV5-1,TRBJ2-5,15,NA,NA,TGCGCCAGCAGCTTGGGGGACTTTCCTCAAGAGACCCAGTACTTC,CASSLGDFPQETQYF
TRBV2,TRBJ1-5,13,TRBD1,NA,TGTGCCAGCGTTGGACAGGGCTATCAGCCCCAGCATTTT,CASVGQGYQPQHF
TRBV6-1,TRBJ1-3,18,NA,once,TGTGCCAGCAGTGAAGACCCGGGGGGGGCTGTCTCTGGAAACACCATATATTTT,CASSEDPGGAVSGNTIYF
TRBV6-2/TRBV6-3,TRBJ2-5,15,TRBD1,once,TGTGCCAGCAGTTACATCCAGGGGGCGAGGGAGACCCAGTACTTC,CASSYIQGARETQYF
TRBV4-3,TRBJ2-2,14,NA,NA,TGCGCCAGCAGCCAAGATTTCCCTCTCGGGGAGCTGTTTTTT,CASSQDFPLGELFF
TRBV30,TRBJ2-5,15,NA,NA,TGTGCCTGGAGTCCCGGTCGAGGAAACCAAGAGACCCAGTACTTC,CAWSPGRGNQETQYF
TRBV2,TRBJ2-3,16,TRBD1,NA,TGTGCCACCCGCCTCAGATTAGGACAGGGAGGAGATACGCAGTATTTT,CATRLRLGQGGDTQYF
TRBV25-1,TRBJ1-4,12,TRBD1,NA,TGTGCCAGCAGTGGGGGACAGGGGGGGCTGTTTTTT,CASSGGQGGLFF
TRBV21-1,TRBJ1-3,13,NA,NA,TGTGCCAGCAGCAAAGGTCAGTTAAACACCATATATTTT,CASSKGQLNTIYF
TRBV7-2,TRBJ2-4,16,NA,NA,TGTGCCAGCAGCCGGCCCCTAGCGCTAGCCAAAAACATTCAGTACTTC,CASSRPLALAKNIQYF
TRBV19,TRBJ2-2,19,TRBD1,NA,TGTGCCAGTAGTTTTACTGGGACAGGGGTTGTAGTCAGTGCCGGGGAGCTGTTTTTT,CASSFTGTGVVVSAGELFF
TRBV29-1,TRBJ1-1,12,TRBD1,NA,TGCAGCGTTGAAGTCAGGGGGGTTGAAGCTTTCTTT,CSVEVRGVEAFF
TRBV7-9,TRBJ2-7,13,NA,once,TGTGCCAGCAGCTTGAATGGGGCCCACCAGCAGTACTTC,CASSLNGAHQQYF
TRBV28,TRBJ1-2,16,TRBD1,NA,TGTGCCAGCAGTTTACGACGGCCACACAGGGGATATGGCTACACCTTC,CASSLRRPHRGYGYTF
TRBV18,TRBJ1-3,15,NA,few,TGTGCCAGCTCACCGAACAGGGAGGGTGGAAACACCATATATTTT,CASSPNREGGNTIYF
TRBV10-3,TRBJ1-1,13,TRBD1,NA,TGTGCCATCAGCGAAGCCCCAGGGGGCGAAGCTTTCTTT,CAISEAPGGEAFF
TRBV6-5,TRBJ1-2,15,TRBD1,NA,TGTGCCAGCAGTTACTCCGGACAGGGCCCATATGGCTACACCTTC,CASSYSGQGPYGYTF
TRBV27,TRBJ2-3,15,TRBD2,NA,TGTGCCAGCAGTCGCGGGGGGCTGGTCACAGATACGCAGTATTTT,CASSRGGLVTDTQYF
TRBV28,TRBJ1-2,15,TRBD1,NA,TGTGCCAGCAGTTTATGGACAGGGGAAAACTATGGCTACACCTTC,CASSLWTGENYGYTF
TRBV4-1,TRBJ1-1,15,NA,NA,TGCGCCAGCAGCCAGCTACAGTTAATGAACACTGAAGCTTTCTTT,CASSQLQLMNTEAFF
TRBV18,TRBJ1-4,16,TRBD1,NA,TGTGCCAGCTCACCGGGCAGGGGGCATGGTAATGAAAAACTGTTTTTT,CASSPGRGHGNEKLFF
TRBV6-5,TRBJ1-2,12,NA,NA,TGTGCCAGCAGTTACGTGGAGGCTGGCTACACCTTC,CASSYVEAGYTF